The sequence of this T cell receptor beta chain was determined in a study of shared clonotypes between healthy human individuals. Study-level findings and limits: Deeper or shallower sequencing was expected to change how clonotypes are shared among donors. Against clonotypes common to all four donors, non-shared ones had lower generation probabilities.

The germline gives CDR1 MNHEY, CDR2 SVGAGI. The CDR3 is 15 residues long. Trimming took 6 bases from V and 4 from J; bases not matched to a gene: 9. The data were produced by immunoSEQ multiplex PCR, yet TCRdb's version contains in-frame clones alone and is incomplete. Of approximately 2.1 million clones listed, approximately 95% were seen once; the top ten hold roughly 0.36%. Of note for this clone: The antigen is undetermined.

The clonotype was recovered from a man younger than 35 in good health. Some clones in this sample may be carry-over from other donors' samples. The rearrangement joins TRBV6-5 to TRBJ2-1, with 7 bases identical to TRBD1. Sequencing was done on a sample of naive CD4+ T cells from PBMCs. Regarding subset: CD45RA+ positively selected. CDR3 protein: CASRPRQGAYNEQFF. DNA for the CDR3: TGTGCCAGCAGACCAAGACAGGGAGCATACAATGAGCAGTTCTTC.